The table lists the clone carrying this T cell receptor beta chain with a few counts. The antigen is undetermined. These data come from a study of cytotoxic CD8 clonotypes in ibrutinib-treated CLL. Background on the study: After median around six years, approximately 14 stayed in remission, about 12 progressed; responses roughly 24 partial, 2 complete.

This CDR3 is built from 16 residues. The junction had 10 bases not matched to a gene; V was cut back by 5 bases and J by 2 bases. The V gene's germline CDR1 is MNHEY and CDR2 SMNVEV (reference sequence). Deep sequencing aimed at 1 in 200,000 to 1 in 1 million T cells' resolution. The assay was immunoSEQ multiplex PCR, and TCRdb's table has in-frame clones only and misses some. This table holds about 200,000 clones, around 70% found once. Overall study results and limits: Sustained-remission and progressing patients diverged in sampling times. Clonality increased at ibrutinib response and stayed stable in sustained remission. At progression, however, it fell back toward baseline.

The chain employs TRBV27 and TRBJ1-2, with TRBD1 identical over 8 bases. The sequencing used PBMCs, collected after 24 months of ibrutinib treatment. The TCR sequence derives from a human donor with chronic lymphocytic leukemia. The chain's CDR3 is CASSPSQGARNYGYTF. The CDR3 nucleotides read TGTGCCAGCAGTCCATCGCAGGGGGCGCGGAACTATGGCTACACCTTC.